The rows below give T cell receptor beta chains drawn from one sample of a study of T-cell reconstitution after alpha-beta-depleted transplantation in children. Each CDR3 protein is one row after TCRdb ran MiXCR on the PCR reads. The sample consists of some 220,000 distinct CDR3 sequences, approximately 10% of them appearing once. This material consisted of PBMCs, taken before TCRalphabeta/CD19-depleted stem cell transplant. Receptors originate from a child less than two years old with acute myeloid leukemia, due to receive a stem cell transplant. CDR3s include the opening cysteine and the closing phenylalanine or tryptophan. Each record gives: V gene, J gene, D gene, clone size, CDR3 protein, CDR3 DNA. D genes are given only for firm matches. Clone size appears in some rows only: once, few, many, or a class for an expanded clone.

>TRBV4-2|TRBJ2-6|.|many
CASSQVGTSSWRANVLTF
TGTGCCAGCAGCCAAGTGGGTACAAGTTCCTGGAGGGCCAACGTCCTGACTTTC
>TRBV12-3/TRBV12-4|TRBJ1-2|.|many
CASIPGPPAFLYGYTF
TGTGCCAGCATCCCGGGACCACCCGCTTTCCTCTATGGCTACACCTTC
>TRBV5-4|TRBJ1-6|.|many
CASSLGGNSPLHF
TGTGCCAGCAGCTTGGGGGGTAATTCACCCCTCCACTTT
>TRBV5-1|TRBJ1-2|.|many
CASSLRSEYGYTF
TGCGCCAGCAGCTTGCGCAGCGAATATGGCTACACCTTC
>TRBV12-5|TRBJ2-3|TRBD2|many
CASGFTTSRRTDTQYF
TGTGCTAGTGGTTTTACGACTAGCCGTCGTACAGATACGCAGTATTTT
>TRBV20-1|TRBJ1-5|.|many
CSARDVSPGVDSNQPQHF
TGCAGTGCTAGAGATGTCAGCCCCGGGGTTGATAGCAATCAGCCCCAGCATTTT
>TRBV6-5|TRBJ2-7|TRBD1|many
CASDRDSSYEQYF
TGTGCCAGCGACCGGGACAGCTCCTACGAGCAGTACTTC
>TRBV7-2|TRBJ2-7|TRBD2|.
CASTLFSGSYEQYF
TGTGCCAGCACTCTCTTTAGCGGGAGTTACGAGCAGTACTTC
>TRBV5-6|TRBJ1-1|.|many
CASSPYRVTLNTEAFF
TGTGCCAGCAGCCCATACAGGGTGACTCTAAACACTGAAGCTTTCTTT
>TRBV28|TRBJ1-2|TRBD1|.
CASGHDRGQTF
TGTGCCAGCGGACATGACAGGGGGCAAACCTTC
>TRBV5-1|TRBJ1-2|TRBD1|many
CASSLDRGRDYGYTF
TGCGCCAGCAGCTTGGACAGGGGGCGAGACTATGGCTACACCTTC
>TRBV11-2|TRBJ2-1|TRBD2|many
CASSLPGGLENEQFF
TGTGCCAGCAGCTTACCGGGAGGGCTAGAGAATGAGCAGTTCTTC
>TRBV19|TRBJ2-1|.|few
CAIDKGGPFNEQFF
TGTGCCATCGACAAGGGGGGGCCCTTTAATGAGCAGTTCTTC
>TRBV20-1|TRBJ2-3|TRBD1|many
CSASSRQGVPDTQYF
TGCAGTGCTAGCTCTAGACAGGGGGTCCCAGATACGCAGTATTTT
>TRBV6-2/TRBV6-3|TRBJ2-1|TRBD2|many
CASSSGASGRYNEQFF
TGTGCCAGCAGCTCAGGCGCCAGCGGGAGATACAATGAGCAGTTCTTC
>TRBV10-3|TRBJ2-5|TRBD2|many
CAISVGLARRETQYF
TGTGCCATCAGTGTGGGACTAGCCCGGAGAGAGACCCAGTACTTC
>TRBV7-6|TRBJ2-5|.|few
CASSSLYTGETQYF
TGTGCCAGCAGCTCCCTTTATACAGGAGAGACCCAGTACTTC
>TRBV9|TRBJ2-7|.|many
CASSPRTVSYEQYF
TGTGCCAGCAGCCCCCGGACAGTCTCCTACGAGCAGTACTTC
>TRBV10-2|TRBJ2-3|.|many
CASKPFQDTQYF
TGCGCCAGCAAACCCTTTCAAGATACGCAGTATTTT
>TRBV27|TRBJ2-1|TRBD2|many
CASSNRLAGGHEQFF
TGTGCCAGCAGTAACCGACTAGCGGGAGGTCATGAGCAGTTCTTC
>TRBV20-1|TRBJ1-2|.|many
CSARDQRRGYGYTF
TGCAGTGCTAGAGATCAAAGGCGGGGCTATGGCTACACCTTC
>TRBV28|TRBJ2-1|.|many
CASLNEQFF
TGTGCCAGTTTAAATGAGCAGTTCTTC
>TRBV5-4|TRBJ2-4|.|many
CASSLGPTAKNIQYF
TGTGCCAGCAGCTTGGGGCCCACAGCCAAAAACATTCAGTACTTC
>TRBV5-1|TRBJ2-7|TRBD1|many
CASSNTGTGTYEQYF
TGCGCCAGCAGCAATACCGGGACAGGGACCTACGAGCAGTACTTC